This T cell receptor (beta chain) was found in a study of cytomegalovirus exposure and HLA in healthy donors. This CDR3 is 14 amino acids long. CDR1 and CDR2 (germline): SNHLY, FYNNEI. V was clipped by 3 bases and J by 2 bases, with 9 bases between them. The study ran its PCR with 60 Vbeta and 13 Jbeta primers. This table comes from immunoSEQ multiplex PCR, and its TCRdb copy is limited to in-frame clones, with some not included. The sample yields some 150,000 clones, 60% to 85% seen once. The TCR originated in a man aged 50-60 years in good health and CMV-seropositive. This chain joins TRBV2 and TRBJ2-3; D gene ambiguous. Sequencing was carried out using PBMCs. In DNA form, the CDR3 reads TGTGCCAGCAGTGAGTCGCGGTTCACAGATACGCAGTATTTT. Translation: CASSESRFTDTQYF.